The entry that follows covers one TCR beta chain sequence. The record originates from a study of T cells after somatic rescue of genetic block. Libraries were prepared by immunoSEQ multiplex PCR; TCRdb keeps only in-frame clonotypes and omits some of them. The sample has 70,000 or so clones, about 90% seen once. The CDR3 is made up of 13 amino acids. J was trimmed by 12 bases and V by 4 bases; bases with no gene match: 10. The germline V gene has CDR1 LGHNT and CDR2 FRNRAP. The sample comprised peripheral blood mononuclear cells (PBMCs). The sequence was obtained from a man aged 35 to 55. The chain employs TRBV12-5 and TRBJ2-7; TRBD1 aligns across 9 bases. The CDR3 here is CASGSAPGQGLYF. DNA for the CDR3: TGTGCTAGTGGTTCAGCACCGGGACAGGGTCTGTACTTC.